This section outlines one TCR beta chain sequence together with its context. Original processing notes: Amplification of reference gene primers was used by the study to estimate nucleated cell counts. The repertoire was sequenced with immunoSEQ multiplex PCR; TCRdb's copy has only in-frame clones and lacks some. That table is the source of V, J and clone size, and D and trimming were worked out from the DNA. The sample consists of roughly 250,000 clones, just under 85% of them appearing once. The data derive from a study of blood T cell repertoires in COVID-19. About the study: Samples of COVID-19 (acute and convalescent) were obtained from the United States, Italy and Spain. Nucleic acid was either cDNA or gDNA, and it came from T cells, B-cell-depleted T cells, or PBMCs.

The CDR3 has 15 amino acids. In germline, CDR1 is SEHNR, CDR2 FQNEAQ (reference sequence). V shed 1 base and J 4 bases; nucleotides not matched to a gene: 5. The specimen sequenced was peripheral blood. This sequence was found in a woman aged 60 to 75 with active or convalescent COVID-19. This rearrangement joins TRBV7-9 to TRBJ2-7, with 9 bases lining up with TRBD1. CDR3 sequence (DNA): TGTGCCAGCAGCTTAGACCGTGACAGGGGGTACGAGCAGTACTTC. Translating it yields CASSLDRDRGYEQYF.